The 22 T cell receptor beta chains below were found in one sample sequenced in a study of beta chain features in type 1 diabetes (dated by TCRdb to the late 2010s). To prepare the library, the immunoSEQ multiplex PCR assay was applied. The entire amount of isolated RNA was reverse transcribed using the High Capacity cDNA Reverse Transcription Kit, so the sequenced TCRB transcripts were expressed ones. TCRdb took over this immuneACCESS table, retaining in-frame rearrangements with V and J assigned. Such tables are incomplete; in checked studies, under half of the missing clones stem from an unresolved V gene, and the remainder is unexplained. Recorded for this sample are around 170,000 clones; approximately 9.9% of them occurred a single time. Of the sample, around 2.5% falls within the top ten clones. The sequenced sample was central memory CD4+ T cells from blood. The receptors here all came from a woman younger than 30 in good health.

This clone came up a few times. In nucleotides, the CDR3 is TGTGCCAGCAGCCCCCCGTCGGCGGGGACCCAGTACTTC. Amino acid sequence: CASSPPSAGTQYF. This chain links TRBV7-2 with TRBJ2-5; maybe TRBD2 (5 bases). From germline, CDR1 is SGHTA and CDR2 FQGNSA. The CDR3 is made up of 13 amino acids. Trimming left V 5 bases short and J 7 bases short, with 14 bases between.

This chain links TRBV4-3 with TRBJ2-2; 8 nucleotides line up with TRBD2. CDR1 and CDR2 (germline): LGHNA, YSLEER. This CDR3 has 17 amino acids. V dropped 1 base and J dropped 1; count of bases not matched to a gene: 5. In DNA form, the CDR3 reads TGCGCCAGCAGCCAAGCACTCAGCGGGGGGAACACCGGGGAGCTGTTTTTT. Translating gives CASSQALSGGNTGELFF.

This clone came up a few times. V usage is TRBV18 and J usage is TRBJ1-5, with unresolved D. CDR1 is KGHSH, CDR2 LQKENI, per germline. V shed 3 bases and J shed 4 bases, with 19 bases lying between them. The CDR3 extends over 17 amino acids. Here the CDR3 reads CASSPGGGSVSNQPQHF. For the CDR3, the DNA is TGTGCCAGCTCACCCGGAGGAGGGTCAGTCTCAAATCAGCCCCAGCATTTT.

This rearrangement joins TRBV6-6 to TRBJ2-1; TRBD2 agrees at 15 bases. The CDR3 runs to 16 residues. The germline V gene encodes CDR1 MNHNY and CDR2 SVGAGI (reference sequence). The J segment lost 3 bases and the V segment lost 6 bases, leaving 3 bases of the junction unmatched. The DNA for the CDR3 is TGTGCCAGCAGAGGGACTAGCGGGGGGAACTACAATGAGCAGTTCTTC. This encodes CASRGTSGGNYNEQFF.

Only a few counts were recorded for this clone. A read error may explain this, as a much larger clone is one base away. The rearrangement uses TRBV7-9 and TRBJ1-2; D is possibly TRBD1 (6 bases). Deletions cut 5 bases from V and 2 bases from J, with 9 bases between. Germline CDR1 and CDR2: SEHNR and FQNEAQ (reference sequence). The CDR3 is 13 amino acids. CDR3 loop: CASSHGQNYGYTF. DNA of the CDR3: TGTGCCAGCAGCCACGGACAGAACTATGGCTACACCTTC.

This chain's CDR3 is CASSLGVGRGNSYEQYF. In DNA, the CDR3 is TGTGCCAGCAGCTTAGGGGTGGGGCGGGGGAACTCCTACGAGCAGTACTTC. V is TRBV7-2 and J is TRBJ2-7; 7 nucleotides align to TRBD2. Germline CDR1 and CDR2: SGHTA and FQGNSA. There are 17 residues in the CDR3. Germline trimming cut 1 base from V and 0 bases from J; bases unmatched to any gene: 9.

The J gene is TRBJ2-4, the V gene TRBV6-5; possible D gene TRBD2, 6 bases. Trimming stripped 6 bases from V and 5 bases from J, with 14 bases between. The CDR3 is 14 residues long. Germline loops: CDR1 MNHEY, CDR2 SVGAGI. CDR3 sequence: CASRTGVGENIQYF. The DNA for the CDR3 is TGTGCCAGCAGAACGGGGGTGGGAGAAAACATTCAGTACTTC.

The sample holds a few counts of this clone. The DNA of the CDR3 is TGTGCCAGCGGGGGAGGGACTGAAGCTTTCTTT. Its translation: CASGGGTEAFF. The chain recombines TRBV7-3 with TRBJ1-1; TRBD1 might be the D (5 bases). CDR1 and CDR2 (germline): SGHTA, FQGTGA. The CDR3 runs 11 residues. Trimming took off 8 bases at V and 5 bases at J, with 9 bases between the two ends. The variable domain in full, completed from reference TRBV7-3 and TRBJ1-1, reads GAGVSQTPSNKVTEKGKYVELRCDPISGHTALYWYRQSLGQGPEFLIYFQGTGAADDSGLPNDRFFAVRPEGSVSTLKIQRTERGDSAVYLCASGGGTEAFFGQGTRLTVV.

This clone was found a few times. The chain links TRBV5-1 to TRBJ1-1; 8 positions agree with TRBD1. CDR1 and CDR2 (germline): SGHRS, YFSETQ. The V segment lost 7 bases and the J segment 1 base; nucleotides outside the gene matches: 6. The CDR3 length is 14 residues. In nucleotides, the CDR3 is TGCGCCAGCTCGACAGGGGCCAGGAACACTGAAGCTTTCTTT. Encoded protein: CASSTGARNTEAFF. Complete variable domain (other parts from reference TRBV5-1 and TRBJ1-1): KAGVTQTPRYLIKTRGQQVTLSCSPISGHRSVSWYQQTPGQGLQFLFEYFSETQRNKGNFPGRFSGRQFSNSRSEMNVSTLELGDSALYLCASSTGARNTEAFFGQGTRLTVV.

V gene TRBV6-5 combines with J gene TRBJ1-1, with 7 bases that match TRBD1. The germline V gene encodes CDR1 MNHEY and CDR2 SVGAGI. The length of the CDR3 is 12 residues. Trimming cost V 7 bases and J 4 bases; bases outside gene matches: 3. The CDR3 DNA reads TGTGCCAGCACCCGGGACAGCACTGAAGCTTTCTTT. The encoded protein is CASTRDSTEAFF.

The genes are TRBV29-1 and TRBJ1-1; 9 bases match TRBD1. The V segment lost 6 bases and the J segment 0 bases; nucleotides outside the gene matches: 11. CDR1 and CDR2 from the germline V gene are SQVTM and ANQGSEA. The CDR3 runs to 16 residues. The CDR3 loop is CSVRSGTGTLNTEAFF. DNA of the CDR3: TGCAGCGTGCGATCGGGGACAGGGACCCTGAACACTGAAGCTTTCTTT.

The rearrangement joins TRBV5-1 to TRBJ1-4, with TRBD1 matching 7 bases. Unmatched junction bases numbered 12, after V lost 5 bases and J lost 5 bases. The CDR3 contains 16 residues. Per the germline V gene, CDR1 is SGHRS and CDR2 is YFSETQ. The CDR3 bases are TGCGCCAGCAGATCCTCCGCCGACAGGGTAAATGAAAAACTGTTTTTT. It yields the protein CASRSSADRVNEKLFF.

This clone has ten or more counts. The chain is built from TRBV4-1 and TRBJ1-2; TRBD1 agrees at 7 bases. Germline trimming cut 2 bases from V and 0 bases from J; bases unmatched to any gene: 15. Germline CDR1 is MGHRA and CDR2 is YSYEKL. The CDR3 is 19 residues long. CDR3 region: CASSQRMGDSILSNYGYTF. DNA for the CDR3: TGCGCCAGCAGCCAAAGAATGGGGGACAGCATACTCTCTAACTATGGCTACACCTTC.

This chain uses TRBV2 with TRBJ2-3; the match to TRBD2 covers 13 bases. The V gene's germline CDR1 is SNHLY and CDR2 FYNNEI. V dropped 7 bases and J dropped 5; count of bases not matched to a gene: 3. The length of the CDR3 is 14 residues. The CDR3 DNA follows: TGTGCCAGCACTAGGACTAGCGGGAGAGATACGCAGTATTTT. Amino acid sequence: CASTRTSGRDTQYF.

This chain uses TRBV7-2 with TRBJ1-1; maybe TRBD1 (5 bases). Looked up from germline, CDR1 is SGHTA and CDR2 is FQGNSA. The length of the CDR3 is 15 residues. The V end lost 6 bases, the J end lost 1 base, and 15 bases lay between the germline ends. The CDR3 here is CASRTWGMQNTEAFF. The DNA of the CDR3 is TGTGCCAGCAGAACTTGGGGCATGCAGAACACTGAAGCTTTCTTT.

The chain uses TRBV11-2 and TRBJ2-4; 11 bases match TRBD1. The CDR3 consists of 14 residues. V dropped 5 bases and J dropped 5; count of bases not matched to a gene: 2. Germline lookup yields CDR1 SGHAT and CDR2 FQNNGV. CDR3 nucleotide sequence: TGTGCCAGCAGCCCGGGACAGGGGGAAAACATTCAGTACTTC. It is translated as CASSPGQGENIQYF.

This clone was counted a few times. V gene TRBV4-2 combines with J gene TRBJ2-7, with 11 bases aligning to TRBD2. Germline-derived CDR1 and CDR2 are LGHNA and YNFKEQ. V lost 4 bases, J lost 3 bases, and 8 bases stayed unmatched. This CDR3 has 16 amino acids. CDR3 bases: TGTGCCAGCAGCCTGCGAACTAGCGGGGGCAACTACGAGCAGTACTTC. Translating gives CASSLRTSGGNYEQYF.

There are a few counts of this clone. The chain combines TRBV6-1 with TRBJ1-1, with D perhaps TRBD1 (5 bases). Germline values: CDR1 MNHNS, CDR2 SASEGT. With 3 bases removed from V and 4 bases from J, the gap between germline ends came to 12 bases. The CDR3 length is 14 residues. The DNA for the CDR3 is TGTGCCAGCAGTGACATCGGGGGAACCACTGAAGCTTTCTTT. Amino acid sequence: CASSDIGGTTEAFF.

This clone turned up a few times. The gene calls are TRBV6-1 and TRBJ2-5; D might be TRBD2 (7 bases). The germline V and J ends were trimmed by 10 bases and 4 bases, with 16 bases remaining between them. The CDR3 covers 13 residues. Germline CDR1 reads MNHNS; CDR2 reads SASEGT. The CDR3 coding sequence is TGTGCCAAAGTAGGGGGGGGCTTAGAGACCCAGTACTTC. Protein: CAKVGGGLETQYF.

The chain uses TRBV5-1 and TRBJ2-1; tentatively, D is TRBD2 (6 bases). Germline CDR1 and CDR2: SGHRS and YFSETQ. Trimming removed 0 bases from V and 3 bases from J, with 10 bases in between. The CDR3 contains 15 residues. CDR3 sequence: CASSLGDGGYNEQFF. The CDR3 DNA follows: TGCGCCAGCAGCTTGGGGGACGGGGGCTACAATGAGCAGTTCTTC. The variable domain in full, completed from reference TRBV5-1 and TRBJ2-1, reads KAGVTQTPRYLIKTRGQQVTLSCSPISGHRSVSWYQQTPGQGLQFLFEYFSETQRNKGNFPGRFSGRQFSNSRSEMNVSTLELGDSALYLCASSLGDGGYNEQFFGPGTRLTVL.

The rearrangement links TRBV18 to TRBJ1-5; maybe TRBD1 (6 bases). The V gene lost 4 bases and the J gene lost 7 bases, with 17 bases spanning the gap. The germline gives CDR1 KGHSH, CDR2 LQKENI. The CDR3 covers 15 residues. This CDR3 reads CASSLGPGVGQPQHF. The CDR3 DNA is TGTGCCAGCTCACTCGGACCAGGGGTTGGCCAGCCCCAGCATTTT.

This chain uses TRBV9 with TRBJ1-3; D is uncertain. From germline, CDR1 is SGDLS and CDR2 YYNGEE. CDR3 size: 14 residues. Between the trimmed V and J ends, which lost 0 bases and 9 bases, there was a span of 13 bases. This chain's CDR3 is CASSVAERAVTIYF. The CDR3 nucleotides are TGTGCCAGCAGCGTAGCGGAGAGGGCAGTCACCATATATTTT.